This paragraph covers one TCR beta chain sequence. With MiXCR, TCRdb called clones anew from the PCR reads. The data show roughly 13,000 clones, with about 27% seen just once and about 3.7% held by the top ten. The entry originates in a study of metastatic and nonmetastatic thyroid tumors. No patient had received any treatment before thyroid surgery. The sequenced sample was blood. This sequence originates from a female donor with papillary thyroid cancer or a benign thyroid nodule (not recorded which). Some clones in this sample may be carry-over from other donors' samples.

The CDR3 sequence: CASSFNRNDGYTF. The CDR3 DNA reads as TGTGCCAGCAGTTTTAACAGAAACGATGGCTACACCTTC. V gene TRBV12-3 or TRBV12-4 combines with J gene TRBJ1-2; the D is unclear. V lost 3 bases to trimming and J lost 6 bases, with 11 bases between them. The CDR3 loop spans 13 amino acids.